Here is one T cell receptor beta chain with its context. The antigen is undetermined. The sample originates from a study of T cell responses to AZD1222 COVID-19 vaccine. General study results and limits: Only five to seven individuals given AZD1222 were seropositive at baseline. Donors in the cohort were predominantly white British and more often female, and clonal diversity was possibly underestimated. Nearly half of spike-specific TCRs reportedly target unmutated variant regions.

Method: immunoSEQ multiplex PCR; TCRdb's copy keeps in-frame clones and lacks some. In the table there are 54,000 or so clones, about 85% of which are singletons. The germline gives CDR1 MGHDK, CDR2 SYGVNS. The CDR3 is made up of 15 amino acids. V was shortened by 3 bases and J by 3 bases, with 9 bases between the two germline ends. The receptor was isolated from an adult in good health. The sample in question was peripheral blood, obtained on day 0 of AZD1222 vaccination. The chain is built from TRBV25-1 and TRBJ2-6, with D uncertain. The CDR3 spells CASSEGILGANVLTF. Here the CDR3 DNA reads TGTGCCAGCAGTGAGGGTATACTTGGGGCCAACGTCCTGACTTTC.